What follows describes a single T cell receptor (beta chain). Its antigen is unidentified. The same CDR3 is also encoded by other DNA sequences in this sample. CD4+ cell separation produced CD45RA+ naive and CD45RA-negative memory subsets. Original methodology: ImmunoSEQ yielded junction-only sequences lacking quality scores, so filtering differed. Clones were read by immunoSEQ multiplex PCR, and TCRdb kept only the in-frame ones, dropping some. That table supplies the V and J calls and clone size; D and trimming were determined from the DNA. The repertoire holds 1 million to 1.3 million clones, with more than 75% as singletons. This sample stems from a study of shared clonotypes between healthy human individuals. The CDR3 length is 12 residues. V was pared by 0 bases and J by 8 bases, with 8 bases between. The germline V gene encodes CDR1 SGHRS and CDR2 YFSETQ. Notes on the study in general: Rarefaction gave evidence that sorted-subset sequencing remained incomplete despite large depth.

The chain uses TRBV5-1 and TRBJ1-1, with D possibly TRBD1 on 5 matching bases. Sequenced material: memory CD4+ T cells from PBMCs. The sample's subset: CD45RA-negative fraction. This TCR was recovered from a man aged 18 to 30 in good health. Some clones in this sample may be carry-over from other donors' samples. The CDR3 coding sequence is TGCGCCAGCAGCTTGGAGGGGCCCGAAGCTTTCTTT. Its protein is CASSLEGPEAFF.